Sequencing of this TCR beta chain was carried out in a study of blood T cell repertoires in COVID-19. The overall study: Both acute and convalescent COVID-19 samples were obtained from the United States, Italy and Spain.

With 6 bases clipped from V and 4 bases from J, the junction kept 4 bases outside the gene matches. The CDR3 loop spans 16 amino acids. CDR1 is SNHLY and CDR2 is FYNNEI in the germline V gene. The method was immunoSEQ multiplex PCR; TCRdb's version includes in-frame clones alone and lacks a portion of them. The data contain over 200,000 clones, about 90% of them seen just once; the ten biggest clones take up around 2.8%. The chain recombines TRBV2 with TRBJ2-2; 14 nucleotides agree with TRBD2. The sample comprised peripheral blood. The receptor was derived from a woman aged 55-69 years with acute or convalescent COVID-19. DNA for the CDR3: TGTGCCAGCAGCGCGGGACTAGCGGGAGCCACCGGGGAGCTGTTTTTT. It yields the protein CASSAGLAGATGELFF.